This T cell receptor beta chain comes out of a study of T cell clonality in common variable immunodeficiency. Control and CVID samples contributed equal amounts of genomic DNA. Sequencing was performed with immunoSEQ multiplex PCR; in TCRdb, only in-frame clones are kept and a portion is missing. Sampling found fewer than 60,000 clones, none seen once. This clone occurred many times. The read ends 3 residues before the CDR3 terminus; that terminus is restored from the germline J gene. V shed 6 bases, J shed 5 bases, and the junction held 5 bases outside the gene matches. Germline CDR1 reads LNHDA; CDR2 reads SQIVND (reference sequence). The CDR3 length is 14 residues.

The specimen was peripheral blood mononuclear cells. The source of this sequence is a person aged 18 to 75 in good health. The V gene is TRBV19, the J gene TRBJ1-5, with TRBD1 matching over 9 bases. CDR3 protein: CASSLWTGDQPQHF. The sequenced CDR3 bases are TGTGCCAGTAGCCTGTGGACAGGGGATCAGCCC.